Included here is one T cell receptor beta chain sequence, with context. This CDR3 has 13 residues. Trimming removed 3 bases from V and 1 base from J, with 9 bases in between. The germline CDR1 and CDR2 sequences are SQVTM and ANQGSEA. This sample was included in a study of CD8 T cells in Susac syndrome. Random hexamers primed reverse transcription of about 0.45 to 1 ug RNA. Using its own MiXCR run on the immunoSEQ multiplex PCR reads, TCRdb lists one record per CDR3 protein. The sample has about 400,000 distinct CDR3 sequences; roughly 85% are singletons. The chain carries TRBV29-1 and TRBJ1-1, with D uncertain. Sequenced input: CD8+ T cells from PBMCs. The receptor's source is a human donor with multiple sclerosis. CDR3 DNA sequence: TGCAGCGTTGAGAGAGCTGGGAACACTGAAGCTTTCTTT. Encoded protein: CSVERAGNTEAFF.